One TCR beta chain is described in this entry. This record belongs to a study of OX40 agonist ivuxolimab in advanced cancers. Overall study context: Dose-escalation cases comprised hepatocellular carcinoma, melanoma, renal cell or head and neck cancer. Therapy given before enrollment (anti-PD-1, anti-PD-L1 or anti-CTLA-4) was allowed, and roughly 42% had some. Partial responses were achieved by three patients: one hepatocellular carcinoma, two cutaneous melanoma.

TCRdb's copy holds only in-frame clones and misses some; the assay was immunoSEQ multiplex PCR. The sample contains approximately 100,000 clones, 90% of which appear only once. Trimming at V came to 2 bases and at J to 6 bases, leaving 9 bases not matched to a gene. Germline values: CDR1 SGDLS, CDR2 YYNGEE. The CDR3 covers 15 residues. The chain uses TRBV9 and TRBJ2-7, with 9 bases lining up with TRBD1. This TCR was sampled from an adult with an advanced solid tumor such as melanoma, head and neck, liver or kidney cancer. The sequenced sample was CD4+ or CD8+ T cells sorted from blood, obtained in a trial of the OX40 agonist ivuxolimab. CDR3 sequence reads: CASSVTPGQGGEQYF. The DNA for the CDR3 is TGTGCCAGCAGCGTGACTCCGGGACAGGGTGGCGAGCAGTACTTC. Full variable domain (outside the CDR3, taken from reference TRBV9 and TRBJ2-7): DSGVTQTPKHLITATGQRVTLRCSPRSGDLSVYWYQQSLDQGLQFLIQYYNGEERAKGNILERFSAQQFPDLHSELNLSSLELGDSALYFCASSVTPGQGGEQYFGPGTRLTVT.